Sequencing of this T cell receptor (beta chain) was carried out in a study of CD4+ T cells in melanoma. With 1 base removed from V and 7 bases from J, the gap between germline ends came to 8 bases. The CDR3 is 14 residues long. Germline V gene lookup returns CDR1 SGHVS and CDR2 FQNEAQ. Here immunoSEQ multiplex PCR was the method, and the copy in TCRdb shows in-frame clones only, minus some. The sample includes over 130,000 clones, over 90% seen only once; the top ten take 1.5%. The V call is TRBV7-8, the J call TRBJ1-6; the D is unclear. The receptor comes from a human donor with melanoma. In DNA, the CDR3 is TGTGCCAGCAGCTTAGTTACGGGGAATTCACCCCTCCACTTT. Translation: CASSLVTGNSPLHF. The variable domain in full, with the rest retrieved from reference TRBV7-8 and TRBJ1-6, is GAGVSQSPRYKVAKRGQDVALRCDPISGHVSLFWYQQALGQGPEFLTYFQNEAQLDKSGLPSDRFFAERPEGSVSTLKIQRTQQEDSAVYLCASSLVTGNSPLHFGNGTRLTVT.